The next 10 T cell receptor beta chains were all read from a single sample in a study of T-cell memory formation after mild COVID-19. Each CDR3 protein gets one entry after TCRdb re-called the 5' RACE reads with MiXCR. The data contain about 560,000 distinct CDR3 sequences, about a fifth of them seen just once; the ten biggest clones take up around 9.2%. Sequenced sample: PBMCs or a T cell subset sorted from them (not recorded which). These receptors originate from an adult woman who had mild COVID-19 (a few samples of this study predate the infection). Cell type and time point are not known.

The J gene is TRBJ2-7, the V gene TRBV10-3; 15 bases are shared with TRBD2. Trimming cost V 5 bases and J 7 bases; bases outside gene matches: 9. Germline assignment: CDR1 ENHRY and CDR2 SYGVKD. This CDR3 is built from 16 residues. The CDR3 bases are TGTGCCATCAGTCGTCCCGGGACTAGCGGGAGGCGGGAGCAGTACTTC. This sequence encodes CAISRPGTSGRREQYF.

The rearrangement uses TRBV7-9 and TRBJ2-1; 12 bases are shared with TRBD2. The V gene's germline CDR1 is SEHNR and CDR2 FQNEAQ (reference sequence). The CDR3 has 17 amino acids. J was trimmed by 5 bases and V by 2 bases; bases with no gene match: 7. The CDR3 coding sequence is TGTGCCAGCAGCTTACAGCCCCTAGCGGGAGGGAACAATGAGCAGTTCTTC. This gives the protein CASSLQPLAGGNNEQFF.

This clonotype showed up many times. The chain carries TRBV29-1 and TRBJ1-1, with D possibly being TRBD1 (6 bases). Germline V gene lookup returns CDR1 SQVTM and CDR2 ANQGSEA. The V end lost 8 bases, the J end lost 6 bases, and 22 bases lay between the germline ends. This CDR3 comprises 14 residues. The CDR3 region has the DNA TGCAGCTCCCGCAGGGGAACCGTAGGACCTGAAGCTTTCTTT. Amino acids: CSSRRGTVGPEAFF.

This clonotype was observed a few times. The chain uses TRBV7-9 and TRBJ2-7, with D possibly TRBD1 on 5 matching bases. This CDR3 is built from 14 residues. V gave up 5 bases and J gave up 3 bases, with 14 bases separating them. CDR1 is SEHNR and CDR2 is FQNEAQ in the germline V gene (reference sequence). The CDR3 DNA reads TGTGCCAGCAGCCCCCCGACAGAGTACTACGAGCAGTACTTC. Protein: CASSPPTEYYEQYF.

V is TRBV7-9 and J is TRBJ2-3; D unclear. The CDR3 consists of 10 residues. Germline V gives CDR1 SEHNR, CDR2 FQNEAQ (reference sequence). Written as DNA, the CDR3 is TGTGCTTTCGGCACAGATACGCAGTATTTT. This codes for CAFGTDTQYF.

The chain couples TRBV11-2 to TRBJ2-5, with TRBD2 matching 7 bases. The CDR3 consists of 15 residues. In germline, CDR1 is SGHAT, CDR2 FQNNGV. Unmatched junction bases numbered 11, after V lost 8 bases and J lost 2 bases. The CDR3 sequence is CASAMGDYLQETQYF. The CDR3 DNA reads as TGTGCCAGCGCAATGGGGGACTACCTTCAAGAGACCCAGTACTTC.

The V and J genes are TRBV5-1 and TRBJ2-7; D possibly corresponds to TRBD2 (5 bases). The CDR3 contains 13 residues. With 3 bases removed from V and 5 bases from J, the gap between germline ends came to 12 bases. In germline, CDR1 is SGHRS, CDR2 YFSETQ. The CDR3 coding sequence is TGCGCCAGCAGCTCCCCGGAGGCCGACGAGCAGTACTTC. This sequence encodes CASSSPEADEQYF.

The rearrangement joins TRBV20-1 to TRBJ2-3, with a tentative D call TRBD2 (6 bases). From germline, CDR1 is DFQATT and CDR2 SNEGSKA (reference sequence). CDR3 length: 14 residues. For the CDR3, the DNA is TGCAGCCAGGATGGAGGGTTTAGCACAGATACGCAGTATTTT. Amino acid sequence: CSQDGGFSTDTQYF.

This clonotype was counted only a few times. The chain couples TRBV20-1 to TRBJ2-5; 7 bases match TRBD2. In germline, CDR1 is DFQATT, CDR2 SNEGSKA (reference sequence). J gave up 2 bases and V 3 bases, and 6 bases lay outside the gene matches. The CDR3 length is 14 residues. CDR3 sequence (DNA): TGCAGTGCTAGCGGGGGGACCAGACAAGAGACCCAGTACTTC. Translating it yields CSASGGTRQETQYF.

The chain uses TRBV12-3 or TRBV12-4 and TRBJ2-2; D call uncertain. CDR3 length: 15 residues. The ends were cut back, 3 bases at V and 0 bases at J, with 8 bases in the middle. DNA for the CDR3: TGTGCCAGCAGTTTTTGGGGTTCGAACACCGGGGAGCTGTTTTTT. This gives the protein CASSFWGSNTGELFF.